Below are 28 T cell receptor beta chains sequenced from a single sample in a study of cytomegalovirus exposure and HLA in healthy donors. 60 Vbeta and 13 Jbeta primers were used in PCR. Only in-frame clones appear in the TCRdb table, and some are missing; sequencing was by immunoSEQ multiplex PCR. The sample lists 95,000 to 150,000 clones; roughly 78% were seen once. The sample was PBMCs. The receptors here all came from a man aged 25-45 years in good health and CMV-seropositive.

The rearrangement uses TRBV5-6 and TRBJ2-3, with 8 bases matching TRBD2. The CDR3 is made up of 15 amino acids. Unmatched junction bases numbered 6, after V lost 0 bases and J lost 6 bases. CDR1 SGHDT and CDR2 YYEEEE come from the germline V gene. The DNA of the CDR3 is TGTGCCAGCAGCTTGGCCGGGGGGGCTGGGGATACGCAGTATTTT. It encodes CASSLAGGAGDTQYF.

The rearrangement uses TRBV19 and TRBJ2-7; 10 positions match TRBD1. The CDR3 loop spans 14 amino acids. The germline gives CDR1 LNHDA, CDR2 SQIVND (reference sequence). Trimming took 5 bases from V and 6 from J; bases not matched to a gene: 7. The CDR3 sequence: CASSSGTGVREQYF. CDR3 in DNA: TGTGCCAGTAGTTCTGGGACAGGGGTTCGCGAGCAGTACTTC. The variable domain in full, completed from reference TRBV19 and TRBJ2-7, reads DGGITQSPKYLFRKEGQNVTLSCEQNLNHDAMYWYRQDPGQGLRLIYYSQIVNDFQKGDIAEGYSVSREKKESFPLTVTSAQKNPTAFYLCASSSGTGVREQYFGPGTRLTVT.

The V call is TRBV15, the J call TRBJ1-2; no clear D. Germline V CDR1 and CDR2: LNHNV, YYDKDF (reference sequence). This CDR3 has 16 amino acids. Trimming took off 5 bases at V and 0 bases at J, with 16 bases between the two ends. The CDR3 DNA follows: TGTGCCACCAGCCCGGCGGCGGGTGACGCTAACTATGGCTACACCTTC. It yields the protein CATSPAAGDANYGYTF.

This chain links TRBV4-2 with TRBJ2-1, with D unresolved. The CDR3 extends over 14 amino acids. The V end was cut by 4 bases, the J end by 8 bases, with 15 bases between. Germline assignment: CDR1 LGHNA and CDR2 YNFKEQ. The CDR3 nucleotides read TGTGCCAGCAGCCCTCCCGTTTCTAGAGATGAGCAGTTCTTC. Amino acids: CASSPPVSRDEQFF.

This clone showed up just a few times. The J gene is TRBJ1-2, the V gene TRBV7-6; tentatively, D is TRBD1 (5 bases). Germline V gene sequence: CDR1 SGHVS, CDR2 FNYEAQ. V was clipped by 5 bases and J by 2 bases, with 9 bases between them. This CDR3 contains 13 residues. CDR3 residues: CASSLRGNYGYTF. CDR3 DNA: TGTGCCAGCAGCCTCCGGGGGAACTATGGCTACACCTTC.

The count of this clone is one. The V and J genes are TRBV28 and TRBJ1-3, with D maybe TRBD1 (5 bases). Germline V gene sequence: CDR1 MDHEN, CDR2 SYDVKM. Deletions cut 1 base from V and 1 base from J, with 11 bases between. This CDR3 region has 16 residues. The CDR3 DNA sequence: TGTGCCAGCAGTTTATTTCGGGGGGGATCTGGAAACACCATATATTTT. It yields the protein CASSLFRGGSGNTIYF.

The gene calls are TRBV9 and TRBJ2-2; the match to TRBD2 covers 7 bases. This CDR3 spans 16 amino acids. Germline V gives CDR1 SGDLS, CDR2 YYNGEE. V dropped 0 bases and J dropped 3; count of bases not matched to a gene: 5. The CDR3 sequence: CASSVGEGTYTGELFF. For the CDR3, the DNA is TGTGCCAGCAGCGTAGGGGAGGGGACCTACACCGGGGAGCTGTTTTTT.

The chain is built from TRBV10-1 and TRBJ2-7; 7 bases are shared with TRBD1. CDR1 and CDR2 (germline): WNHNN, SYGVQD (reference sequence). The V segment lost 8 bases and the J segment 5 bases; nucleotides outside the gene matches: 3. The CDR3 sequence is 11 residues long. CDR3 DNA sequence: TGCGCCAGCTCGACAGGGAACGAGCAGTACTTC. This gives the protein CASSTGNEQYF.

The chain recombines TRBV4-1 with TRBJ2-6; 7 nucleotides line up with TRBD1. Unmatched junction bases numbered 18, after V lost 4 bases and J lost 0 bases. CDR3 length: 21 residues. In germline, CDR1 is MGHRA, CDR2 YSYEKL. The CDR3 DNA is TGCGCCAGCAGCCGTAACATCGCTCTCACAGGGGACCACTCTGGGGCCAACGTCCTGACTTTC. Translation gives CASSRNIALTGDHSGANVLTF.

The genes are TRBV19 and TRBJ2-1, with TRBD2 as a possible D gene (5 bases). V was cut by 3 bases and J by 4 bases, with 13 bases left in between. There are 15 residues in the CDR3. Germline lookup yields CDR1 LNHDA and CDR2 SQIVND (reference sequence). The CDR3 loop reads CASSIIWTSYNEQFF. CDR3 bases: TGTGCCAGTAGTATTATTTGGACTTCTTACAATGAGCAGTTCTTC.

CDR3 sequence (DNA): TGTGCCAGCAGCTTAATTGCGGGGGTAGGGTCATACGAGCAGTACTTC. Encoded protein: CASSLIAGVGSYEQYF. V and J are TRBV7-9 and TRBJ2-7, with 7 bases aligning to TRBD2. V shed 2 bases and J 4 bases; nucleotides not matched to a gene: 11. This CDR3 has 16 amino acids. Germline V gives CDR1 SEHNR, CDR2 FQNEAQ (reference sequence).

This chain joins TRBV7-2 and TRBJ1-4; no firm D call. V was clipped by 1 base and J by 3 bases, with 6 bases between them. This CDR3 comprises 14 residues. Germline V lookup: CDR1 SGHTA, CDR2 FQGNSA. CDR3 bases: TGTGCCAGCAGCTTAGTTAGAGCTAATGAAAAACTGTTTTTT. It is translated as CASSLVRANEKLFF.

V usage is TRBV6-1 and J usage is TRBJ1-6; 9 bases agree with TRBD1. Looked up from germline, CDR1 is MNHNS and CDR2 is SASEGT. The V and J ends lost 6 bases and 9 bases, in that order; junction bases with no gene match: 9. The CDR3 contains 15 residues. The DNA for the CDR3 is TGTGCCAGCAGCTTGGACAGGGGAGGGGGTTCACCCCTCCACTTT. This translates into CASSLDRGGGSPLHF.

The gene calls are TRBV4-2 and TRBJ2-2, with unresolved D. The germline V and J ends were trimmed by 1 base and 4 bases, with 7 bases remaining between them. The length of the CDR3 is 14 residues. Germline loops: CDR1 LGHNA, CDR2 YNFKEQ. CDR3 coding DNA: TGTGCCAGCAGCCAAGGCGGCAGCACCGGGGAGCTGTTTTTT. It specifies CASSQGGSTGELFF.

The V call is TRBV10-3, the J call TRBJ1-1; the match to TRBD1 covers 7 bases. Looked up from germline, CDR1 is ENHRY and CDR2 is SYGVKD. CDR3 length: 12 residues. V shed 4 bases and J 6 bases; nucleotides not matched to a gene: 2. CDR3 coding DNA: TGTGCCATCAGTGGGGGACAGTCTGAAGCTTTCTTT. It specifies CAISGGQSEAFF.

The chain employs TRBV28 and TRBJ1-2; tentative D call: TRBD1 (6 bases). Germline CDR1 and CDR2: MDHEN and SYDVKM. Deletions cut 6 bases from V and 0 bases from J, with 20 bases between. The CDR3 runs to 17 residues. CDR3 coding DNA: TGTGCCAGCAGCCGAACCGTCCCACAGGGCGCTAACTATGGCTACACCTTC. This sequence encodes CASSRTVPQGANYGYTF.

The chain joins TRBV7-8 to TRBJ2-5; 7 nucleotides line up with TRBD2. This CDR3 region has 13 residues. From germline, CDR1 is SGHVS and CDR2 FQNEAQ. V shed 3 bases and J 4 bases; nucleotides not matched to a gene: 2. CDR3 DNA: TGTGCCAGCAGCTTGGGCGGGGGAGAGACCCAGTACTTC. Its protein product is CASSLGGGETQYF.

This clone was counted between two and nine times. This chain joins TRBV13 and TRBJ2-5, with D maybe TRBD2 (6 bases). The length of the CDR3 is 13 residues. CDR1 PRHDT and CDR2 FYEKMQ come from the germline V gene (reference sequence). V was pared by 0 bases and J by 5 bases, with 7 bases between. The CDR3 DNA is TGTGCCAGCAGCTTAGGGGGACTGGAGACCCAGTACTTC. This translates into CASSLGGLETQYF.

The CDR3 sequence: CASSLGGSYNSPLHF. The DNA for the CDR3 is TGTGCCAGCAGCCTCGGAGGGTCCTATAATTCACCCCTCCACTTT. This chain connects TRBV2 to TRBJ1-6, with unresolved D. The germline CDR1 and CDR2 sequences are SNHLY and FYNNEI. V was shortened by 6 bases and J by 1 base, with 10 bases between the two germline ends. The CDR3 loop spans 15 amino acids.

The chain links TRBV18 to TRBJ2-5; unclear D gene. This CDR3 has 15 residues. V lost 3 bases to trimming and J lost 7 bases, with 18 bases between them. CDR1 and CDR2 (germline): KGHSH, LQKENI. CDR3 DNA: TGTGCCAGCTCACCGGTACCCGGGTCGGGTGGGACCCAGTACTTC. Encoded protein: CASSPVPGSGGTQYF.

This chain connects TRBV19 to TRBJ2-7, with a possible D match to TRBD2 (5 bases). Between the trimmed V and J ends, which lost 3 bases and 2 bases, there was a span of 11 bases. The CDR3 is made up of 14 amino acids. CDR1 and CDR2 from the germline V gene are LNHDA and SQIVND (reference sequence). CDR3 sequence (DNA): TGTGCCAGTAGTATTCGAGAGGGAGCCTACGAGCAGTACTTC. The encoded protein is CASSIREGAYEQYF.

A few counts support this clone. The rearrangement uses TRBV9 and TRBJ1-1, with 7 bases aligning to TRBD1. The germline V gene encodes CDR1 SGDLS and CDR2 YYNGEE. V shed 3 bases and J 2 bases; nucleotides not matched to a gene: 4. The CDR3 runs 14 residues. CDR3 sequence reads: CASSDRGVNTEAFF. The CDR3 DNA is TGTGCCAGCAGCGACAGGGGCGTAAACACTGAAGCTTTCTTT.

J is TRBJ1-2 and V is TRBV6-1; 8 bases fit TRBD1. Trimming took 5 bases from V and 8 from J; bases not matched to a gene: 10. CDR1 MNHNS and CDR2 SASEGT come from the germline V gene. This CDR3 comprises 14 residues. The CDR3 nucleotides read TGTGCCAGCAGTTCAGGGGGCGCCGTCGGGGGCTACACCTTC. Its protein product is CASSSGGAVGGYTF.

The chain carries TRBV7-9 and TRBJ2-7, with 7 bases fitting TRBD1. V was clipped by 7 bases and J by 1 base; unmatched bases: 1. The CDR3 length is 12 residues. The V gene's germline CDR1 is SEHNR and CDR2 FQNEAQ (reference sequence). CDR3 region: CASKGQSYEQYF. The CDR3, as DNA: TGTGCCAGCAAGGGACAGTCCTACGAGCAGTACTTC.

This chain uses TRBV4-1 with TRBJ2-5; possible D gene TRBD2, 6 bases. Germline CDR1 MGHRA, CDR2 YSYEKL. CDR3 length: 15 amino acids. Trimming left V 4 bases short and J 1 base short, with 13 bases between. This chain's CDR3 is CASSPLTRPQETQYF. CDR3 nucleotide sequence: TGCGCCAGCAGCCCTCTGACTAGGCCCCAAGAGACCCAGTACTTC.

V gene TRBV6-5 combines with J gene TRBJ1-4; 7 bases are a match to TRBD1. J was trimmed by 4 bases and V by 7 bases; bases with no gene match: 9. The CDR3 runs to 15 residues. From germline, CDR1 is MNHEY and CDR2 SVGAGI. The CDR3 DNA reads as TGTGCCAGCACCTTAGTACAGGGGAGTAATGAAAAACTGTTTTTT. This gives the protein CASTLVQGSNEKLFF.

The CDR3 sequence: CASRFTEAGRGETQYF. The CDR3 DNA follows: TGTGCAAGTCGCTTTACGGAAGCCGGCAGGGGAGAGACCCAGTACTTC. The V gene is TRBV12-2, the J gene TRBJ2-5; TRBD1, as called in the table, went unchecked against the DNA. TRBV12-2 is reported as a pseudogene. This CDR3 contains 16 residues.

The chain has TRBV11-2 and TRBJ1-1; D is possibly TRBD1 (6 bases). With 5 bases removed from V and 2 bases from J, the gap between germline ends came to 12 bases. CDR3 length: 14 amino acids. In germline, CDR1 is SGHAT, CDR2 FQNNGV. DNA for the CDR3: TGTGCCAGCAGCCCCACGACAGGAAACACTGAAGCTTTCTTT. This codes for CASSPTTGNTEAFF.